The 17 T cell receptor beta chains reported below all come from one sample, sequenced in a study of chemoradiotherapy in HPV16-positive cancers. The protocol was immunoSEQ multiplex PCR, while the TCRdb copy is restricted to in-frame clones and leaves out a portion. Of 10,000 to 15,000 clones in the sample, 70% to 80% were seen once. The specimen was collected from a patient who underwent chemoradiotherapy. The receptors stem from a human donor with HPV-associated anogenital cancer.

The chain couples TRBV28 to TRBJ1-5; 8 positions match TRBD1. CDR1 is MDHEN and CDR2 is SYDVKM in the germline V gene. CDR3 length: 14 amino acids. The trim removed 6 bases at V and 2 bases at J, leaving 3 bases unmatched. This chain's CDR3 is CASRKDRGNQPQHF. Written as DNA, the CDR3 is TGTGCCAGCAGGAAGGACAGGGGCAATCAGCCCCAGCATTTT.

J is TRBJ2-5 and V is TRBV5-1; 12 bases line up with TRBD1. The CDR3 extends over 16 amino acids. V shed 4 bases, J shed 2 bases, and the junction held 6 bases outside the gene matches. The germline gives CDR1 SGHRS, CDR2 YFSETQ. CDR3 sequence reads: CASSARDRGPQETQYF. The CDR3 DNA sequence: TGCGCCAGCAGCGCCCGGGACAGGGGGCCACAAGAGACCCAGTACTTC.

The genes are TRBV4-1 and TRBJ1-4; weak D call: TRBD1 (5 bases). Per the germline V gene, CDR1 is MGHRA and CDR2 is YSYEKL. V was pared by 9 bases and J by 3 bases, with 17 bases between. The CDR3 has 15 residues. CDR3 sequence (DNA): TGCGCCAGTCGGGACCAGGTGTGGGCTAATGAAAAACTGTTTTTT. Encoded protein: CASRDQVWANEKLFF.

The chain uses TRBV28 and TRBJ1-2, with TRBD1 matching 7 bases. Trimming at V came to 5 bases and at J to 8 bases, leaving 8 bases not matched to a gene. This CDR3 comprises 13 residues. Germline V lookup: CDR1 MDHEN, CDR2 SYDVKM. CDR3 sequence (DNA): TGTGCCAGCAGTCGGACAGGTCTAAGAGGCTACACCTTC. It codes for CASSRTGLRGYTF.

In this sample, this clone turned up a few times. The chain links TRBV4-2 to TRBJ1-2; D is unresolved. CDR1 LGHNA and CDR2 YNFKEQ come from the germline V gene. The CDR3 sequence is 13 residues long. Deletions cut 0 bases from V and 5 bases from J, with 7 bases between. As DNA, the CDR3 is TGTGCCAGCAGCCAAGATCAGAGTTATGGCTACACCTTC. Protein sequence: CASSQDQSYGYTF.

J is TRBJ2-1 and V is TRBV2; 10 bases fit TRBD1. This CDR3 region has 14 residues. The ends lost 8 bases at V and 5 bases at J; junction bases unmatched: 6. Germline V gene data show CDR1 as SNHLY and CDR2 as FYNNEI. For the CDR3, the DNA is TGTGCCAGCCCCGGGACAGGGGTCAACAATGAGCAGTTCTTC. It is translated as CASPGTGVNNEQFF.

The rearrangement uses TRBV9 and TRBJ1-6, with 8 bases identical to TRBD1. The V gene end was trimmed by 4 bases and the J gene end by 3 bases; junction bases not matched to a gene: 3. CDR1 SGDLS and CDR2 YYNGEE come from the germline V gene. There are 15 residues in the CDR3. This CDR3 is CASSTTGGYNSPLHF. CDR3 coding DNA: TGTGCCAGCAGCACCACAGGGGGCTATAATTCACCCCTCCACTTT.

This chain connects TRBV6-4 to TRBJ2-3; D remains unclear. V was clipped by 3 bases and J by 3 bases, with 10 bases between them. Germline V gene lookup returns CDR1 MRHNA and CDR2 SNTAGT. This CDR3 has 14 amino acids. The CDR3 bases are TGTGCCAGCAGTGAAGCGCCAAGGACAGATACGCAGTATTTT. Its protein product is CASSEAPRTDTQYF.

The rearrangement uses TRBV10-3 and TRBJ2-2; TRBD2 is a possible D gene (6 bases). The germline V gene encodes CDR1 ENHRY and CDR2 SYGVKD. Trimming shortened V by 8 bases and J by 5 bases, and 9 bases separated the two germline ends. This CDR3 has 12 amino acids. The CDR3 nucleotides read TGTGCCATCTTCAGCGGGACCGGGGAGCTGTTTTTT. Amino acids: CAIFSGTGELFF.

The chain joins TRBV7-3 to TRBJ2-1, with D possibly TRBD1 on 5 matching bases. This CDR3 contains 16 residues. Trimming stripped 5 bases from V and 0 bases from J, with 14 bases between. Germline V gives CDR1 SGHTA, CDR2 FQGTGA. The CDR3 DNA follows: TGTGCCAGCAGCCCCCCACAGGCAAGCTCCTACAATGAGCAGTTCTTC. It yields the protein CASSPPQASSYNEQFF.

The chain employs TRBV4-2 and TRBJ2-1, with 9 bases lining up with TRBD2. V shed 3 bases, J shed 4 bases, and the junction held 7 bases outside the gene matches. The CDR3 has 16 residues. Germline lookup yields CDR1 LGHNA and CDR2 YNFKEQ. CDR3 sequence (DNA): TGTGCCAGCAGCCAGAGCGGGGGGAAAGTTTACAATGAGCAGTTCTTC. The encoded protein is CASSQSGGKVYNEQFF.

CDR3 sequence reads: CASSLGLGPDTEAFF. In DNA form, the CDR3 reads TGCGCCAGCAGCTTGGGTCTAGGACCAGACACTGAAGCTTTCTTT. The chain carries TRBV5-1 and TRBJ1-1, with D unclear. The length of the CDR3 is 15 residues. V shed 0 bases and J shed 3 bases, with 12 bases lying between them. Germline CDR1 reads SGHRS; CDR2 reads YFSETQ. Full variable domain (remainder filled in from reference TRBV5-1 and TRBJ1-1): KAGVTQTPRYLIKTRGQQVTLSCSPISGHRSVSWYQQTPGQGLQFLFEYFSETQRNKGNFPGRFSGRQFSNSRSEMNVSTLELGDSALYLCASSLGLGPDTEAFFGQGTRLTVV.

CDR3 in DNA: TGTGCCAGCTCGCTCACCGGGACAGGGTTCAACGAGCAGTACTTC. Translating it yields CASSLTGTGFNEQYF. The chain carries TRBV18 and TRBJ2-7; TRBD1 aligns across 9 bases. After removal of 6 bases from V and 5 bases from J, the junction contained 11 bases not matched to a gene. There are 15 residues in the CDR3. CDR1 and CDR2 from the germline V gene are KGHSH and LQKENI. Drawing the rest from reference TRBV18 and TRBJ2-7, the complete variable domain is NAGVMQNPRHLVRRRGQEARLRCSPMKGHSHVYWYRQLPEEGLKFMVYLQKENIIDESGMPKERFSAEFPKEGPSILRIQQVVRGDSAAYFCASSLTGTGFNEQYFGPGTRLTVT.

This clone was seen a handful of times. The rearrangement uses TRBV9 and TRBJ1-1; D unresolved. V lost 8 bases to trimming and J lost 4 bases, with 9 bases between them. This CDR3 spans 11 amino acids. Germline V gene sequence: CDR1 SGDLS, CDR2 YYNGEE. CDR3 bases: TGTGCCAGTTCCCCGGCCACTGAAGCTTTCTTT. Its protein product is CASSPATEAFF.

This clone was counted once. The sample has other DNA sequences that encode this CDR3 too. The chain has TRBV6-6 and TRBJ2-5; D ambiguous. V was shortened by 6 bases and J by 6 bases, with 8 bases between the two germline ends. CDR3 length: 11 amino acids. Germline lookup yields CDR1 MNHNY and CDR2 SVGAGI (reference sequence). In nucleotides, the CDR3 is TGTGCCAGCAGAGGCTTGCAGACCCAGTACTTC. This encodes CASRGLQTQYF.

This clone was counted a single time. The CDR3 sequence: CAISGSIGPYEQYF. The CDR3 DNA is TGTGCCATCAGCGGGTCAATCGGCCCCTACGAGCAGTACTTC. The chain joins TRBV10-3 to TRBJ2-7; D call uncertain. The V and J ends lost 6 bases and 2 bases respectively, with 14 bases between them. Germline CDR1 reads ENHRY; CDR2 reads SYGVKD. The CDR3 is 14 amino acids.

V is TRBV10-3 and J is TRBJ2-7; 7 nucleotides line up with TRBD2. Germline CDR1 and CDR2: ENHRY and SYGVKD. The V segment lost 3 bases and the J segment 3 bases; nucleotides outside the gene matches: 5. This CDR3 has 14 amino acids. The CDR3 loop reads CAISEKGEGYEQYF. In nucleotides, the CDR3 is TGTGCCATCAGTGAAAAAGGGGAGGGCTACGAGCAGTACTTC.